These 30 T cell receptor beta chains share one sample of origin, sequenced in a study. From the RT-PCR reads, TCRdb called clonotypes with MiXCR, one entry per CDR3 protein. The sample records about 700,000 distinct CDR3 sequences, 13% to 15% being singletons. The sample taken for sequencing was memory CD4+ T cells from blood. The receptors were sampled from a female donor in good health, serving as a healthy control.

This clonotype was picked up many times. The rearrangement joins TRBV29-1 to TRBJ2-3; a weak D match, TRBD2 (5 bases). With 4 bases removed from V and 4 bases from J, the gap between germline ends came to 12 bases. CDR1 SQVTM and CDR2 ANQGSEA come from the germline V gene. The CDR3 spans 13 residues. CDR3 sequence reads: CSVAEGAADTQYF. CDR3 coding DNA: TGCAGCGTTGCCGAAGGAGCGGCAGATACGCAGTATTTT.

The V gene is TRBV7-6, the J gene TRBJ1-1; D call uncertain. V was cut by 0 bases and J by 5 bases, with 10 bases left in between. CDR1 is SGHVS and CDR2 is FNYEAQ in the germline V gene. This CDR3 has 14 amino acids. CDR3 DNA sequence: TGTGCCAGCAGCTTAGCACGGGCGGAAACTGAAGCTTTCTTT. Encoded protein: CASSLARAETEAFF.

This clonotype was found a few times. The V call is TRBV6-5, the J call TRBJ2-6; 10 positions match TRBD1. V gave up 6 bases and J gave up 3 bases; unmatched junction bases: 5. This CDR3 comprises 16 residues. Germline assignment: CDR1 MNHEY and CDR2 SVGAGI. CDR3 nucleotides: TGTGCCAGCAGCGGGACAGGGGCTATTGGGGCCAACGTCCTGACTTTC. As protein: CASSGTGAIGANVLTF.

The genes are TRBV24-1 and TRBJ2-2; tentatively, D is TRBD2 (6 bases). This CDR3 is 15 amino acids long. Looked up from germline, CDR1 is KGHDR and CDR2 is SFDVKD. Trimming stripped 4 bases from V and 5 bases from J, with 13 bases between. In nucleotides, the CDR3 is TGTGCCACCAGTGACCCCCGGGGGAAGACCGGGGAGCTGTTTTTT. Residues: CATSDPRGKTGELFF.

CDR3 loop: CATRDPGGWNTEAFF. The DNA for the CDR3 is TGTGCCACACGGGATCCGGGAGGCTGGAACACTGAAGCTTTCTTT. The chain is built from TRBV6-2 or TRBV6-3 and TRBJ1-1; D is uncertain. Germline V gene sequence: CDR1 MNHEY, CDR2 SVGEGT. The V and J ends lost 10 bases and 1 base respectively, with 19 bases between them. This CDR3 has 15 amino acids.

This clonotype was observed a few times. The V call is TRBV7-9, the J call TRBJ1-6, with no clear D. V dropped 5 bases and J dropped 5 bases, with 7 bases sitting between them. Germline-derived CDR1 and CDR2 are SEHNR and FQNEAQ (reference sequence). The CDR3 loop spans 13 amino acids. The CDR3 here is CASSRRDNSPLHF. Written as DNA, the CDR3 is TGTGCCAGCAGCCGACGGGATAATTCACCCCTCCACTTT.

In its sample, this clonotype was seen a few times. The gene calls are TRBV11-2 and TRBJ2-7, with TRBD1 identical over 7 bases. The CDR3 contains 15 residues. V trimming: 1 base; J trimming: 3 bases; junction bases outside the gene matches: 6. Germline-derived CDR1 and CDR2 are SGHAT and FQNNGV. CDR3 in DNA: TGTGCCAGCAGCTTAGGGGCAGGGGGTGACTACGAGCAGTACTTC. This encodes CASSLGAGGDYEQYF. Complete variable domain (other parts from reference TRBV11-2 and TRBJ2-7): EAGVAQSPRYKIIEKRQSVAFWCNPISGHATLYWYQQILGQGPKLLIQFQNNGVVDDSQLPKDRFSAERLKGVDSTLKIQPAKLEDSAVYLCASSLGAGGDYEQYFGPGTRLTVT.

This clonotype was counted only a few times. In nucleotides, the CDR3 is TGTGCCAGCAGTGATCCGGCCTCCTCGGGCTACACCTTC. Translated, it gives CASSDPASSGYTF. This chain links TRBV28 with TRBJ1-2; D gene uncertain. The V gene's germline CDR1 is MDHEN and CDR2 SYDVKM. The V end lost 5 bases, the J end lost 8 bases, and 15 bases lay between the germline ends. The CDR3 totals 13 residues.

The chain carries TRBV7-9 and TRBJ1-1; D gene uncertain. Germline CDR1 reads SEHNR; CDR2 reads FQNEAQ (reference sequence). The V and J ends lost 2 bases and 5 bases respectively, with 15 bases between them. The CDR3 length is 15 residues. This chain's CDR3 is CASSLKDSRWTEAFF. In DNA form, the CDR3 reads TGTGCCAGCAGCTTAAAGGACTCCCGGTGGACTGAAGCTTTCTTT.

This clonotype was counted between two and nine times. The chain employs TRBV6-1 and TRBJ2-3; D may be TRBD2 (5 bases). The germline V gene has CDR1 MNHNS and CDR2 SASEGT. V was shortened by 8 bases and J by 3 bases, with 12 bases between the two germline ends. The CDR3 loop spans 13 amino acids. CDR3 protein: CASGYTRTDTQYF. Here the CDR3 DNA reads TGTGCCAGCGGATACACTAGGACAGATACGCAGTATTTT.

This chain links TRBV6-1 with TRBJ1-1, with D possibly being TRBD1 (5 bases). Germline CDR1 and CDR2: MNHNS and SASEGT. This CDR3 is built from 15 residues. Trimming removed 2 bases at V and 6 bases at J, with 16 bases between. CDR3 region: CASSEYGALYAEAFF. CDR3 coding DNA: TGTGCCAGCAGTGAATATGGGGCTCTTTACGCTGAAGCTTTCTTT.

The sample holds a few counts of this clonotype. The V gene is TRBV5-1, the J gene TRBJ2-3; 8 positions match TRBD1. The junction had 10 bases not matched to a gene; V was cut back by 4 bases and J by 0 bases. Germline CDR1 and CDR2: SGHRS and YFSETQ. There are 17 residues in the CDR3. The CDR3 protein is CASSLTGDADSTDTQYF. CDR3 nucleotide sequence: TGCGCCAGCAGCCTGACAGGGGATGCTGATAGCACAGATACGCAGTATTTT.

The genes are TRBV7-3 and TRBJ2-5, with 9 bases aligning to TRBD2. The trim removed 1 base at V and 1 base at J, leaving 1 base unmatched. CDR1 is SGHTA and CDR2 is FQGTGA in the germline V gene. The CDR3 is 15 amino acids. CDR3 sequence reads: CASSLIAGAQETQYF. The CDR3 DNA reads TGTGCCAGCAGCTTAATAGCGGGAGCCCAAGAGACCCAGTACTTC.

This clonotype has more than one count but fewer than ten. The chain joins TRBV7-2 to TRBJ1-6, with D unclear. V gave up 5 bases and J gave up 5 bases, with 16 bases separating them. There are 16 residues in the CDR3. The germline CDR1 and CDR2 sequences are SGHTA and FQGNSA. CDR3 amino acids: CASSPNSVGNNSPLHF. CDR3 DNA sequence: TGTGCCAGCAGCCCAAACTCTGTGGGGAATAATTCACCCCTCCACTTT.

CDR3 sequence reads: CASSSSTQETQYF. The CDR3 region has the DNA TGTGCCAGCAGCTCTTCAACCCAAGAGACCCAGTACTTC. This chain uses TRBV7-9 with TRBJ2-5, with unresolved D. The CDR3 runs to 13 residues. CDR1 and CDR2 from the germline V gene are SEHNR and FQNEAQ (reference sequence). V was pared by 4 bases and J by 1 base, with 7 bases between.

This clonotype turned up a few times. The chain links TRBV4-1 to TRBJ1-1, with 7 bases that match TRBD1. V shed 3 bases, J shed 5 bases, and the junction held 9 bases outside the gene matches. This CDR3 spans 15 amino acids. Germline loops: CDR1 MGHRA, CDR2 YSYEKL. The DNA for the CDR3 is TGCGCCAGCAGCCACCTAGGGGCAGGGGGGACTGAAGCTTTCTTT. Translating it yields CASSHLGAGGTEAFF.

The table lists this clonotype with many counts. This sequence joins TRBV5-5 and TRBJ1-6; possibly TRBD1 for D (5 bases). Between the trimmed V and J ends, which lost 0 bases and 5 bases, there was a span of 6 bases. This CDR3 has 14 amino acids. Germline CDR1 and CDR2: SGHKS and YYEKEE (reference sequence). The CDR3 sequence is CASSLGTNNSPLHF. The CDR3, as DNA: TGTGCCAGCAGCTTGGGGACAAATAATTCACCCCTCCACTTT.

This clonotype was counted many times. The chain uses TRBV7-8 and TRBJ1-2; 8 bases agree with TRBD1. With 2 bases clipped from V and 4 bases from J, the junction kept 6 bases outside the gene matches. Germline values: CDR1 SGHVS, CDR2 FQNEAQ. There are 15 residues in the CDR3. CDR3 in amino acids: CASSLSGGAAYGYTF. The CDR3 DNA sequence: TGTGCCAGCAGCTTATCAGGGGGCGCTGCCTATGGCTACACCTTC.

This clonotype was found a few times. The V gene is TRBV6-2 or TRBV6-3, the J gene TRBJ2-7, with 12 bases aligning to TRBD1. Trimming at V came to 6 bases and at J to 3 bases, leaving 9 bases not matched to a gene. CDR3 length: 16 amino acids. Germline V CDR1 and CDR2: MNHEY, SVGEGT. The chain's CDR3 is CASSRGTGGVFYEQYF. In nucleotides, the CDR3 is TGTGCCAGCAGCCGGGGGACAGGGGGCGTTTTCTACGAGCAGTACTTC.

This clonotype was observed at least ten times. The chain has TRBV12-3 or TRBV12-4 and TRBJ2-7, with 7 bases matching TRBD1. V was clipped by 4 bases and J by 1 base; unmatched bases: 4. The CDR3 loop spans 14 amino acids. The CDR3 DNA reads as TGTGCCAGCAGTTCCGGGACAGCGTCCTACGAGCAGTACTTC. Amino acids: CASSSGTASYEQYF.

In this sample, this clonotype turned up once. This CDR3 is CASIRRTEAFF. The CDR3, as DNA: TGTGCCAGCATCAGGAGGACTGAAGCTTTCTTT. The chain couples TRBV28 to TRBJ1-1; the D is unclear. The CDR3 extends over 11 amino acids. Trimming took off 7 bases at V and 5 bases at J, with 8 bases between the two ends. Looked up from germline, CDR1 is MDHEN and CDR2 is SYDVKM.

In regard to this clonotype: The junction and the germline gene differ at one end; a read error may be behind it. This rearrangement joins TRBV15 to TRBJ2-3, with TRBD2 matching 10 bases. Germline V gene data show CDR1 as LNHNV and CDR2 as YYDKDF (reference sequence). The CDR3 spans 19 residues. CDR3 sequence reads: CATSRDPPGLAGGTDTQYF. The DNA of the CDR3 is TGTGCCACTAGCAGAGATCCCCCGGGGCTAGCGGGAGGCACAGATACGCAGTATTTT.

This clonotype was counted ten times or more. The J gene is TRBJ2-7, the V gene TRBV6-5; D might be TRBD2 (6 bases). The CDR3 covers 15 residues. Trimming removed 7 bases from V and 5 bases from J, with 21 bases in between. Looked up from germline, CDR1 is MNHEY and CDR2 is SVGAGI. The CDR3 loop reads CASIPTGGLRNEQYF. Here the CDR3 DNA reads TGTGCCAGCATCCCCACCGGAGGGCTTAGGAACGAGCAGTACTTC.

V is TRBV5-1 and J is TRBJ1-6; TRBD1 agrees at 8 bases. The junction had 13 bases not matched to a gene; V was cut back by 4 bases and J by 7 bases. Germline V gene lookup returns CDR1 SGHRS and CDR2 YFSETQ. The CDR3 loop spans 17 amino acids. CDR3 sequence (DNA): TGCGCCAGCAGCCCACCCGGTCGGACAGGGAAGAATTCACCCCTCCACTTT. Protein product: CASSPPGRTGKNSPLHF. Complete variable domain (other parts from reference TRBV5-1 and TRBJ1-6): KAGVTQTPRYLIKTRGQQVTLSCSPISGHRSVSWYQQTPGQGLQFLFEYFSETQRNKGNFPGRFSGRQFSNSRSEMNVSTLELGDSALYLCASSPPGRTGKNSPLHFGNGTRLTVT.

This clonotype came up many times. The J gene is TRBJ2-1, the V gene TRBV7-2; the D gene is possibly TRBD2 (5 bases). Trimming removed 1 base at V and 8 bases at J, with 24 bases between. Germline-derived CDR1 and CDR2 are SGHTA and FQGNSA. This CDR3 is built from 18 residues. The CDR3 nucleotides read TGTGCCAGCAGCTTAGGCCAGGCTAGCCCAACATTGTGGCATGAGCAGTTCTTC. Its translation: CASSLGQASPTLWHEQFF. Full variable domain (remainder filled in from reference TRBV7-2 and TRBJ2-1): GAGVSQSPSNKVTEKGKDVELRCDPISGHTALYWYRQSLGQGLEFLIYFQGNSAPDKSGLPSDRFSAERTGGSVSTLTIQRTQQEDSAVYLCASSLGQASPTLWHEQFFGPGTRLTVL.

This clonotype has ten or more counts. V usage is TRBV7-2 and J usage is TRBJ2-7; D gene unclear. Germline assignment: CDR1 SGHTA and CDR2 FQGNSA. V lost 1 base and J 1 base, leaving 11 bases between the germline ends. This CDR3 comprises 15 residues. The CDR3 bases are TGTGCCAGCAGCTTAGACGCGGCGCGGTCCTACGAGCAGTACTTC. It yields the protein CASSLDAARSYEQYF.

This clonotype was seen a few times. The chain uses TRBV10-3 and TRBJ1-5; 8 bases are a match to TRBD1. Germline values: CDR1 ENHRY, CDR2 SYGVKD. The CDR3 is 17 residues long. Unmatched junction bases numbered 8, after V lost 3 bases and J lost 1 base. The CDR3 region is CAISETHRGKSNQPQHF. The CDR3 nucleotides read TGTGCCATCAGTGAAACCCACAGGGGGAAAAGCAATCAGCCCCAGCATTTT.

This clonotype was recorded many times. The J gene is TRBJ2-1, the V gene TRBV6-2 or TRBV6-3, with TRBD1 matching over 11 bases. This CDR3 region has 17 residues. From germline, CDR1 is MNHEY and CDR2 SVGEGT. Trimming at V came to 5 bases and at J to 8 bases, leaving 14 bases not matched to a gene. CDR3 nucleotides: TGTGCCAGCAGTACCGGACAGGGGGCGTATGTGGTCGATGAGCAGTTCTTC. It yields the protein CASSTGQGAYVVDEQFF.

The J gene is TRBJ1-2, the V gene TRBV4-2; 10 bases map to TRBD1. V lost 4 bases to trimming and J lost 2 bases; unmatched junction nucleotides: 1. Per the germline V gene, CDR1 is LGHNA and CDR2 is YNFKEQ. This CDR3 contains 14 residues. The chain's CDR3 is CASSRGQGNYGYTF. CDR3 nucleotide sequence: TGTGCCAGCAGCCGGGGACAGGGGAACTATGGCTACACCTTC.

This clonotype was seen a handful of times. The chain is built from TRBV6-5 and TRBJ2-3; TRBD1 matches 7 bases. Germline-derived CDR1 and CDR2 are MNHEY and SVGAGI. CDR3 size: 13 residues. The trim removed 2 bases at V and 7 bases at J, leaving 3 bases unmatched. The CDR3 here is CASSYEGANTQYF. CDR3 DNA sequence: TGTGCCAGCAGTTACGAGGGGGCAAATACGCAGTATTTT.